Ten or more counts support the clone carrying this T cell receptor beta chain. The antigen is undetermined. This specimen belongs to a study of T cells in Graves' hyperthyroidism and ophthalmopathy. The ends were cut back, 5 bases at V and 4 bases at J, with 18 bases in the middle. The CDR3 sequence is 15 residues long. The study, taken as a whole, reports: The authors' 13 V-J model separated ophthalmopathy from stable hyperthyroidism.

Out of approximately 10 ml of fresh peripheral blood came the PBMCs. TCR beta CDR3 sequences were amplified from RNA transcripts. The TCR CDR3 first-round RT-PCR relied on the HTBI primer set. In TCRdb, the multiplex PCR reads were re-called with MiXCR into one record per CDR3 protein. The table lists under 300,000 distinct CDR3 sequences, roughly 14% of them singletons, with about an eighth in the top ten. J is TRBJ2-7 and V is TRBV12-3 or TRBV12-4; a weak D match, TRBD2 (6 bases). This receptor was taken from a woman aged 40 to 50 with Graves' hyperthyroidism that later progressed to Graves' ophthalmopathy. What was sequenced was blood. This CDR3 is CASSPRDSSAYEQYF. The CDR3 DNA follows: TGTGCCAGCAGTCCTCGGGACTCCTCTGCGTACGAGCAGTACTTC.